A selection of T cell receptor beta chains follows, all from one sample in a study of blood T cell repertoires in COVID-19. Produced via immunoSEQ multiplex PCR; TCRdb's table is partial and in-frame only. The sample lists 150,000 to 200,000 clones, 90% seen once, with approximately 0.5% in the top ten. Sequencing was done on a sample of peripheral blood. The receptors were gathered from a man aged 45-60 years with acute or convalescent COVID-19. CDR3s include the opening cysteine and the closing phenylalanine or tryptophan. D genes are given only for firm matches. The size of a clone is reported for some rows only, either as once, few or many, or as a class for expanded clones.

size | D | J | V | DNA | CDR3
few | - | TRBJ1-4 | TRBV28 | TGTGCCAGCCGGAAACACAGGGCCACTAATGAAAAACTGTTTTTT | CASRKHRATNEKLFF
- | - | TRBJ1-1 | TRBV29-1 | TGCAGCGTCACGACAGGTTTTGGCACTGAAGCTTTCTTT | CSVTTGFGTEAFF
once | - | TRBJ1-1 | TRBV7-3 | TGTGCCAGCAGCCTCCTGGCCAGGGACACTGAAGCTTTCTTT | CASSLLARDTEAFF
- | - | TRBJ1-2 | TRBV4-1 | TGCGCCAGCAGCCAAGATACTTATGGCTACACCTTC | CASSQDTYGYTF
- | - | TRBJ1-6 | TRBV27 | TGTGCCAGCAGTTTCGGGGATGGTTCTAGGTCACCCCTCCACTTT | CASSFGDGSRSPLHF
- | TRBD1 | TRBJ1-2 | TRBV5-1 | TGCGCCAGCAGCTTGGGAGACAGGGATGGCTATGGCTACACCTTC | CASSLGDRDGYGYTF
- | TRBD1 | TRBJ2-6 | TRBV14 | TGTGCCAGCAGCCAAGATCCGCTAACGACAGGGAGCGTGGCGTACATCTCTGGGGCCAACGTCCTGACTTTC | CASSQDPLTTGSVAYISGANVLTF
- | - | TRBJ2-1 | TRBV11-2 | TGTGCCAGCAGCTTAGATAGCTCCCTGCAGGGAAATGAGCAGTTCTTC | CASSLDSSLQGNEQFF
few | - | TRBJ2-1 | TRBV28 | TGTGCCAGCGCCCTTACCAGTGAGCAGTTCTTC | CASALTSEQFF
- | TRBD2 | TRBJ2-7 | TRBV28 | TGTGCCAGCAGTCCCGGGAAGGGCGGGAGCTACGAGCAGTACTTC | CASSPGKGGSYEQYF
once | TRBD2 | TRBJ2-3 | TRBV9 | TGTGCCAGCAGCCCTCCTTTTAGGACTAGCGGGGGGCGGGGCACAGATACGCAGTATTTT | CASSPPFRTSGGRGTDTQYF
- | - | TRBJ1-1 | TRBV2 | TGTGCCAGCAGTGATTCAGAGAACACTGAAGCTTTCTTT | CASSDSENTEAFF
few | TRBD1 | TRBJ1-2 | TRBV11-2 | TGTGCCAGCAGCTTGGGACAGAACTATGGCTACACCTTC | CASSLGQNYGYTF
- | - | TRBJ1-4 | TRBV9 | TGTGCCAGCAGCGTAGAGGGACTGACTGCAACTAATGAAAAACTGTTTTTT | CASSVEGLTATNEKLFF
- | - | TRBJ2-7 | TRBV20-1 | TGCAGTGCTAGAGGACAAGAGCAGTACTTC | CSARGQEQYF
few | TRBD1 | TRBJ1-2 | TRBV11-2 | TGTGCCAGCAGCCAACAGGGGCGTTACACCTTC | CASSQQGRYTF
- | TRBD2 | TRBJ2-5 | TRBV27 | TGTGCCAGCAGACAAGGACCTGGACTAGCGGGAAGAGAGACCCAGTACTTC | CASRQGPGLAGRETQYF
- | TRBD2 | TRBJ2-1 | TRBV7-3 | TGTGCCAGCAGCTTAGGGATAGCGGGGGGGCAGAATGAGCAGTTCTTC | CASSLGIAGGQNEQFF
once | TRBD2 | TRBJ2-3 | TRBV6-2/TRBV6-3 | TGTGCCAGCAGCAAGAGCGGGGTTCAGGTAGATACGCAGTATTTT | CASSKSGVQVDTQYF
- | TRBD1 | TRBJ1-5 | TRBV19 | TGTGCCAGTAGTACCCCCCGGACAGGGGGCGTTCAGCCCCAGCATTTT | CASSTPRTGGVQPQHF
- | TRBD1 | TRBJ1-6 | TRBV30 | TGTGCCTGGAGTGTACTTGGTGGACAGGGAAATTCACCCCTCCACTTT | CAWSVLGGQGNSPLHF
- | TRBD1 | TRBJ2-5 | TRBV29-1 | TGCAGCGCTGGGACAGGGATAGAGACCCAGTACTTC | CSAGTGIETQYF
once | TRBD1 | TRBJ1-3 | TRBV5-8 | TGTGCCAGCAGCTCGGACAGGGCTCCCGGAAACACCATATATTTT | CASSSDRAPGNTIYF
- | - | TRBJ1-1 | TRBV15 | TGTGCCACCAGCAGAGGGATAGGGGCGGCCACTGAAGCTTTCTTT | CATSRGIGAATEAFF
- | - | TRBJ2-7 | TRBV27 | TGTGCCAGCAGTTTATTTAACAGTCAAGAGCAGTACTTC | CASSLFNSQEQYF
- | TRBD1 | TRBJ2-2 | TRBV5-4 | TGTGCCAGCAGACTGGACAGGGGCACCGGGGAGCTGTTTTTT | CASRLDRGTGELFF
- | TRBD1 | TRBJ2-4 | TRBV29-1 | TGCAGCCCTTGGGAGAAGGGGGCGGGTCGGAACATTCAGTACTTC | CSPWEKGAGRNIQYF
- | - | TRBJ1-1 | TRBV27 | TGTGCCAGCAGTTTATCAAGAGGGAAAATTGAAGCTTTCTTT | CASSLSRGKIEAFF
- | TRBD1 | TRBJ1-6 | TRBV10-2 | TGCGCCAGCAGCTGGACAGGGGAGACAGGGGGCCTCCACTTT | CASSWTGETGGLHF
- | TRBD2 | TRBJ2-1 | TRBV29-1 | TGCAGCGTCGGACTAGCGGGAGCCTTCATCAATGAGCAGTTCTTC | CSVGLAGAFINEQFF
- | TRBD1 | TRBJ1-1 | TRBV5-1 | TGCGCCAGCAGCCTTCGGACAGGCCGCATGAACACTGAAGCTTTCTTT | CASSLRTGRMNTEAFF
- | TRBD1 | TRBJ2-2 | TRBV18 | TGTGCCAGCTCGGGACAGGGGAACACCGGGGAGCTGTTTTTT | CASSGQGNTGELFF
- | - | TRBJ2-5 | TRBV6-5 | TGTGCCAGCAGTTACTCGGCGGGCGCTGAAGAGACCCAGTACTTC | CASSYSAGAEETQYF
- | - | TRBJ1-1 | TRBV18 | TGTGCCAGCTCAAATTCCAACGGGAACACTGAAGCTTTCTTT | CASSNSNGNTEAFF
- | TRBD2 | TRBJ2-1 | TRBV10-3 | TGTGCCATCAGTGGAGGCGGAGCGGGAGGGTTCAATGAGCAGTTCTTC | CAISGGGAGGFNEQFF
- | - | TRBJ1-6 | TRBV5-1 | TGCGCCAGCAGCTTGTCGTCGGGCTATAATTCACCCCTCCACTTT | CASSLSSGYNSPLHF
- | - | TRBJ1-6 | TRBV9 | TGTGCCAGCAGCGCCACAGGTCTGGATTCACCCCTCCACTTT | CASSATGLDSPLHF
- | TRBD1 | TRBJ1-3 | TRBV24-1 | TGTGCCATCAGAGGACAGGGACCCGGAAACACCATATATTTT | CAIRGQGPGNTIYF
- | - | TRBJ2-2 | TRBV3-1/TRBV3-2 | TGTGCCAGCAGCCCCCAGGCGGGGGCCAACACCGGGGAGCTGTTTTTT | CASSPQAGANTGELFF
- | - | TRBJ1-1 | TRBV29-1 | TGCAGCGTTGATGTTAGACTAGACACTGAAGCTTTCTTT | CSVDVRLDTEAFF
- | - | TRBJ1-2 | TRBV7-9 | TGTGCCAGCAGCATCAGAGGAGGGTATGGCTACACCTTC | CASSIRGGYGYTF
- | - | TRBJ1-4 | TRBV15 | TGTGCCACCAGCAGAGATCCCGGGGGACGTCAGGAAAAACTGTTTTTT | CATSRDPGGRQEKLFF
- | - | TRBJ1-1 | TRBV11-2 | TGTGCCAGCAGCTTAGTGCCGGGGGACACTGAAGCTTTCTTT | CASSLVPGDTEAFF
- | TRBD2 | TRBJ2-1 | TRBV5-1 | TGCGCCAGCAGCTTGGTAGCACTAGCGGGCGGTAATGAGCAGTTCTTC | CASSLVALAGGNEQFF
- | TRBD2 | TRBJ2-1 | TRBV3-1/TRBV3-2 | TGTGCCAGCAGCCAAGATTCGGGAGGATGGAATGAGCAGTTCTTC | CASSQDSGGWNEQFF
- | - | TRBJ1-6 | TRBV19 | TGTGCCAGTAGTATGGAACAGAATTCACCCCTCCACTTT | CASSMEQNSPLHF
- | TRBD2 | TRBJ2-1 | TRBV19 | TGTGCCAGTAGTAACGGGCTAGCGGGTTACAATGAGCAGTTCTTC | CASSNGLAGYNEQFF
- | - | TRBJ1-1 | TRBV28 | TGTGCCAGCAGTTTGAGGGACACTGAAGCTTTCTTT | CASSLRDTEAFF
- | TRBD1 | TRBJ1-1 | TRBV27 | TGTGCCAGCAGTTTACGTTTATTCAGGGGGCGCTCAATGAATACTGAAGCTTTCTTT | CASSLRLFRGRSMNTEAFF
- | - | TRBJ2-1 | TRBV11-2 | TGTGCCAGCAGCCGGACAGATAACAGTCCGTACAATGAGCAGTTCTTC | CASSRTDNSPYNEQFF
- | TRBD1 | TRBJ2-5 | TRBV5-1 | TGCGCCAGCAGCGGGGACAGGGGGGGAGAGACCCAGTACTTC | CASSGDRGGETQYF
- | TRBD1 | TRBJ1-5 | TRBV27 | TGTGCCAGCGCGGACAGGATCGATCAGCCCCAGCATTTT | CASADRIDQPQHF
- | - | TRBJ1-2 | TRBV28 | TGTGCCAGCAGTCAAAACTATGGCTACACCTTC | CASSQNYGYTF
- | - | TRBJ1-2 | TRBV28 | TGTGCCAGCAGTTCATGGGGGGCGGGTCAACATGGCTACACCTTC | CASSSWGAGQHGYTF
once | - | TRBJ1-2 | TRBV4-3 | TGCGCCAGCAGACACCGGGACACTGCTAACTATGGCTACACCTTC | CASRHRDTANYGYTF
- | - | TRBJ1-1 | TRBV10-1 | TGCGCCAGCAGTGAGTCGGGGGGGAGGGAAGCTTTCTTT | CASSESGGREAFF